These 4 T cell receptor beta chains originate from one sample sequenced in a study of blood T cells in healthy people across ages. Then a second PCR, running roughly 7 to 11 cycles, was carried out with a sample-barcoded 5' primer and a J-beta primer mix. Using its own MiXCR run on the 5' RACE reads, TCRdb lists one record per CDR3 protein. The sample consists of 1.4 million to 1.5 million distinct CDR3 sequences, 42% of them appearing once. The sample was blood. The receptors stem from a young woman in good health.

The chain employs TRBV10-3 and TRBJ2-1, with D perhaps matching TRBD2 (6 bases). This CDR3 comprises 15 residues. The germline CDR1 and CDR2 sequences are ENHRY and SYGVKD. V was clipped by 0 bases and J by 3 bases, with 9 bases between them. CDR3 nucleotide sequence: TGTGCCATCAGTGAGTCCCAGGAGGGCTACAATGAGCAGTTCTTC. This codes for CAISESQEGYNEQFF.

Points on this clonotype: One end of the junction does not line up with germline, which may come from a read error. V gene TRBV2 combines with J gene TRBJ1-2; weak D call: TRBD1 (6 bases). Germline CDR1 reads SNHLY; CDR2 reads FYNNEI. CDR3 length equals 13 residues. The CDR3 reads CAVGQGYNYGYTF. CDR3 nucleotides: TGCGCCGTCGGGCAGGGGTATAACTATGGCTACACCTTC.

This clonotype has a handful of counts. The chain couples TRBV20-1 to TRBJ2-7, with TRBD2 matching 7 bases. This CDR3 has 14 residues. CDR1 DFQATT and CDR2 SNEGSKA come from the germline V gene (reference sequence). The V gene end was trimmed by 4 bases and the J gene end by 4 bases; junction bases not matched to a gene: 10. CDR3 sequence (DNA): TGCAGTGCTAACTCTAGGACTAGTCATTACGAGCAGTACTTC. Its translation is CSANSRTSHYEQYF.

The chain uses TRBV9 and TRBJ2-7; either TRBD1 or TRBD2 may fit D (7 bases each). This CDR3 has 15 amino acids. Germline assignment: CDR1 SGDLS and CDR2 YYNGEE. V dropped 3 bases and J dropped 4 bases, with 17 bases sitting between them. The CDR3 bases are TGTGCCAGCAGCGCTGGGAGTCAGGGGGGGTACGAGCAGTACTTC. As protein: CASSAGSQGGYEQYF.